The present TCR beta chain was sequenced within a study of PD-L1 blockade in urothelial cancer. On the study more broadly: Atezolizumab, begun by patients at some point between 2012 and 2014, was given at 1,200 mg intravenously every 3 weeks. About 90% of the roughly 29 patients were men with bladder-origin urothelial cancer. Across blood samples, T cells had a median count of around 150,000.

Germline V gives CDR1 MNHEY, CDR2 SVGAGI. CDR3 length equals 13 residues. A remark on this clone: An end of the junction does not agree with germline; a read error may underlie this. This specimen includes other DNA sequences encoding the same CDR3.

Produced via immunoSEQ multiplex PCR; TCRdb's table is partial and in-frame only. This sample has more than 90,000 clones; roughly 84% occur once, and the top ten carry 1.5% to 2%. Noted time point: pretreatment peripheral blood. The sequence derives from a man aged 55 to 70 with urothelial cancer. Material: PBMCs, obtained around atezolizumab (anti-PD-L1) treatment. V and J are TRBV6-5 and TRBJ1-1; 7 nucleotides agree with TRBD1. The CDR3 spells CASSSTRGTEAFF. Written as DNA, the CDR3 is TGTGCCAGCAGTTCGACCAGGGGGACTGAAGCTTTTTTT.